The clone carrying this T cell receptor (beta chain) was detected only a few times. The data originate from a study of immune heterogeneity within non-small cell lung tumors. On the study more broadly: Squamous cell carcinomas accounted for 4 of the tumors, non-squamous carcinomas for about 10, and 1 was not otherwise specified.

Genomic DNA extracted from bulk tumor tissue served as template. A total of approximately 600 ng was used per sample. Taken during surgery, several biopsies per primary tumor were spaced as far apart as possible within the tumor mass. Samples came from untreated patients having curative surgery for newly diagnosed non-small cell lung cancer. The V gene end was trimmed by 5 bases and the J gene end by 1 base; junction bases not matched to a gene: 7. Germline V gene data show CDR1 as SGHTA and CDR2 as FQGNSA. The CDR3 is made up of 15 amino acids. Multiplex PCR amplified TCR beta CDR3 with 32 V and 13 J primers. TCRdb passed the multiplex PCR reads through MiXCR, listing each CDR3 protein once. This table holds some 31,000 distinct CDR3 sequences, under 35% found once.

The V call is TRBV7-2, the J call TRBJ2-7; 8 bases agree with TRBD2. The receptor's source is a man aged 40-50 years with non-small cell lung cancer. Material for sequencing was lung tumor tissue. DNA of the CDR3: TGTGCCAGCAGCCTTGAAACGGGAGGGTCCTACGAGCAGTACTTC. Protein sequence: CASSLETGGSYEQYF.